This T cell receptor beta chain was retrieved from a study of T cell responses to AZD1222 COVID-19 vaccine. This clone appeared a single time. The antigen is unknown. Broader study findings: Nearly half of spike-specific TCRs reportedly target variant regions that are unmutated in the B.1.351 and B.1.1.7 variants. At baseline, just five to seven AZD1222 recipients tested seropositive. White British people made up most donors, females outnumbered males, and clonal diversity was possibly underestimated. The repertoires were collected only after the peak T cell response.

Sequencing was performed with immunoSEQ multiplex PCR; in TCRdb, only in-frame clones are kept and a portion is missing. This table holds around 200,000 clones, over 85% found once. The clonotype originates from an adult who received the MenACWY meningococcal vaccine as a control. The sequenced sample was peripheral blood, obtained 28 days after the second dose of the MenACWY control vaccine.

The CDR3 sequence is CASRQRYNSPLHF. CDR3 sequence (DNA): TGTGCCAGCAGACAGAGATATAATTCACCCCTCCACTTT. The rearrangement links TRBV27 to TRBJ1-6; D is uncertain. This CDR3 is built from 13 residues. CDR1 and CDR2 (germline): MNHEY, SMNVEV (reference sequence). V shed 6 bases and J shed 4 bases, with 7 bases lying between them.